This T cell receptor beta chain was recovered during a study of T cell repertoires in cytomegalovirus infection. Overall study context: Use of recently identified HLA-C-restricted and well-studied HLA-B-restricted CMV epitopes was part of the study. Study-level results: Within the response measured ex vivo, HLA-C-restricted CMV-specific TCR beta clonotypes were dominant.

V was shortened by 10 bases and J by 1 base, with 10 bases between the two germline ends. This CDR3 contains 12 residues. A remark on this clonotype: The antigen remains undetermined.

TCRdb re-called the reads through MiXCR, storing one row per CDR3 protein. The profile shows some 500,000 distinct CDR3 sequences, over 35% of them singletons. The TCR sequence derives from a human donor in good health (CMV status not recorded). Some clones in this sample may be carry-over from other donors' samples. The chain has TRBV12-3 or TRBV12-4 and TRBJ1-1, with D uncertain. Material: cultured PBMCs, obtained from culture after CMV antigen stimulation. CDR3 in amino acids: CATQPGNTEAFF. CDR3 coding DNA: TGTGCCACCCAACCCGGGAACACTGAAGCTTTCTTT.